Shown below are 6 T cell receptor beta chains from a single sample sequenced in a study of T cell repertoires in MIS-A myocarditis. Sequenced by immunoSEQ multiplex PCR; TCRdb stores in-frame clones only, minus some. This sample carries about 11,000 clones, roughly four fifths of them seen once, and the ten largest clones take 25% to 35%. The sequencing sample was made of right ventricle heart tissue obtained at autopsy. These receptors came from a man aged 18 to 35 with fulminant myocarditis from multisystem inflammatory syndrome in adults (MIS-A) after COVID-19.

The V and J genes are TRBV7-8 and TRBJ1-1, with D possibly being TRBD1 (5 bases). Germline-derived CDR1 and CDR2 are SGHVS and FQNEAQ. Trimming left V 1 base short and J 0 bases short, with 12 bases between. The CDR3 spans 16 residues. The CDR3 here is CASSLVTGHMNTEAFF. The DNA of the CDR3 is TGTGCCAGCAGCTTAGTAACAGGACACATGAACACTGAAGCTTTCTTT. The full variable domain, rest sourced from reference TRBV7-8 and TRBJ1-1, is GAGVSQSPRYKVAKRGQDVALRCDPISGHVSLFWYQQALGQGPEFLTYFQNEAQLDKSGLPSDRFFAERPEGSVSTLKIQRTQQEDSAVYLCASSLVTGHMNTEAFFGQGTRLTVV.

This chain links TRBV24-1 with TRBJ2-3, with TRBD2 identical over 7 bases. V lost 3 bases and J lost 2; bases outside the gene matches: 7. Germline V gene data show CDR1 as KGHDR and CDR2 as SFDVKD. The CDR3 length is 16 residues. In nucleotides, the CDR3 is TGTGCCACCAGTGATCCGACTCTAGCGGCCACAGATACGCAGTATTTT. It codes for CATSDPTLAATDTQYF.

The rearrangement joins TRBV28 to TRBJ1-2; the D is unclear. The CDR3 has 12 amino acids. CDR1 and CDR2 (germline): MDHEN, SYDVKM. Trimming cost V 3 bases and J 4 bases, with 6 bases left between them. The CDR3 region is CASSLGSYGYTF. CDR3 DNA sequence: TGTGCCAGCAGTTTGGGTTCCTATGGCTACACCTTC.

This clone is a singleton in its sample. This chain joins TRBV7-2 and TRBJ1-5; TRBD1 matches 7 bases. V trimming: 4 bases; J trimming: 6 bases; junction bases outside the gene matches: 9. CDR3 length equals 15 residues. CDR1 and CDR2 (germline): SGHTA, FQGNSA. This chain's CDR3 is CASSSTGWTTQPQHF. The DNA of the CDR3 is TGTGCCAGCAGCTCGACAGGGTGGACGACTCAGCCCCAGCATTTT.

CDR3 in DNA: TGCGCCAGCAGCAGGGGACAGACAGGGGCCAATGAAAAACTGTTTTTT. Translating it yields CASSRGQTGANEKLFF. This chain joins TRBV5-1 and TRBJ1-4, with 8 bases identical to TRBD1. CDR1 and CDR2 (germline): SGHRS, YFSETQ. The CDR3 has 16 amino acids. The V and J ends lost 4 bases and 5 bases, in that order; junction bases with no gene match: 10.

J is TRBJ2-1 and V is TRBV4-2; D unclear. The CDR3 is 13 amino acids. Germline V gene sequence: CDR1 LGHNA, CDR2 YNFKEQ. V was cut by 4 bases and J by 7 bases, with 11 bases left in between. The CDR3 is CASSPPNINEQFF. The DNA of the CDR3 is TGTGCCAGCAGCCCCCCAAATATTAATGAGCAGTTCTTC.